The sequence of this T cell receptor (beta chain) was determined in a study of blood T cell repertoires in COVID-19. Study as a whole: COVID-19 samples from acute and convalescent phases originated in the United States, Italy and Spain.

The CDR3 contains 16 residues. The V gene end was trimmed by 4 bases and the J gene end by 5 bases; junction bases not matched to a gene: 10. Germline values: CDR1 LNHDA, CDR2 SQIVND (reference sequence). The study recruited people aged about 18 to 90 years across roughly 25 US areas. A COVID-19 case was met by exposed participants within 2 weeks before study entry. TCRdb's copy holds only in-frame clones and misses some; the assay was immunoSEQ multiplex PCR. Of 150,000 to 200,000 clones in the sample, approximately 80% are singletons; the top ten hold about 5%. This receptor was taken from a man aged 70-80 years who had been exposed to COVID-19. Material for sequencing was PBMCs or T cells enriched from blood (not recorded which). The chain uses TRBV19 and TRBJ2-2; TRBD2 matches at 7 bases. CDR3 amino acids: CASSTRDYGGTGELFF. The CDR3 bases are TGTGCCAGTAGTACCCGGGACTATGGGGGAACCGGGGAGCTGTTTTTT. Drawing the rest from reference TRBV19 and TRBJ2-2, the complete variable domain is DGGITQSPKYLFRKEGQNVTLSCEQNLNHDAMYWYRQDPGQGLRLIYYSQIVNDFQKGDIAEGYSVSREKKESFPLTVTSAQKNPTAFYLCASSTRDYGGTGELFFGEGSRLTVL.